The 2 T cell receptor beta chains below all came from one sample that was sequenced in a study of CD8+ T cells in alopecia areata. Specified treatment: oral pan-JAK inhibitor, 5-10 mg twice daily. RNA was isolated and reverse transcribed to cDNA, the sequencing template. Some clones are missing from TCRdb's copy, which holds only in-frame ones; the method was immunoSEQ multiplex PCR. This sample has over 60,000 clones, with around 46% found just once. Sequencing used CD8+ T cells sorted from blood, obtained at approximately week 36, from a patient treated with tofacitinib. These receptors were obtained from a human donor with alopecia areata.

The chain joins TRBV7-2 to TRBJ1-2; TRBD1 is a possible D gene (6 bases). Trimming pared 1 base from V and 3 bases from J, leaving 9 bases between. In germline, CDR1 is SGHTA, CDR2 FQGNSA. This CDR3 comprises 14 residues. The CDR3: CASSLGQGHYGYTF. The CDR3 region has the DNA TGTGCCAGCAGCTTAGGGCAGGGGCACTATGGCTACACCTTC.

The chain combines TRBV5-1 with TRBJ1-1, with D tentatively TRBD1 (5 bases). The CDR3 is made up of 15 amino acids. Looked up from germline, CDR1 is SGHRS and CDR2 is YFSETQ. V was trimmed by 4 bases and J by 1 base, leaving 14 bases between them. CDR3: CASSLGPGRNTEAFF. Here the CDR3 DNA reads TGCGCCAGCAGCCTGGGACCCGGGCGGAACACTGAAGCTTTCTTT.